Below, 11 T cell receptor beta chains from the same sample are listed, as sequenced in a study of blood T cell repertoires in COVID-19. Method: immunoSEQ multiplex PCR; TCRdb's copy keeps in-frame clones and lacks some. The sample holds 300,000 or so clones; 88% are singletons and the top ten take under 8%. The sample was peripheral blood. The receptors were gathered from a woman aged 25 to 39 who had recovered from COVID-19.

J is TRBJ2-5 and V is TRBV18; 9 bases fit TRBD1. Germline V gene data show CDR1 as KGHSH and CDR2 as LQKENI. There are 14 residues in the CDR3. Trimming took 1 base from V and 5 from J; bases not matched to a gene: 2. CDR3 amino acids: CASSPLTGGETQYF. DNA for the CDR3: TGTGCCAGCTCACCACTGACAGGGGGGGAGACCCAGTACTTC.

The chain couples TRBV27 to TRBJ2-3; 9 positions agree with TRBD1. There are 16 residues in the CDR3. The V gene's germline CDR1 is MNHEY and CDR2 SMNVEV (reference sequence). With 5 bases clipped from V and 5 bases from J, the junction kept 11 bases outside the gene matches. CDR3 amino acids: CASSLLTGGIIDTQYF. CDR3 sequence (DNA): TGTGCCAGCAGTCTCCTGACAGGGGGTATAATAGATACGCAGTATTTT.

The CDR3 DNA sequence: TGCGCCAGCAGCTTGAACCCACAGGCTTACTATGGCTACACCTTC. Translation gives CASSLNPQAYYGYTF. The V gene is TRBV5-1, the J gene TRBJ1-2, with a possible D match to TRBD1 (5 bases). The CDR3 loop spans 15 amino acids. CDR1 and CDR2 from the germline V gene are SGHRS and YFSETQ. V lost 1 base and J lost 3, with 13 bases in between.

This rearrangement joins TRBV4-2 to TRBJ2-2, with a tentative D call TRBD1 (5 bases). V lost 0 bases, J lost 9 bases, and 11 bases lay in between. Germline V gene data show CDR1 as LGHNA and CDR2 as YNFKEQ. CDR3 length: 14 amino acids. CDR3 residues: CASSQDRTSRELFF. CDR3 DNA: TGTGCCAGCAGCCAAGATCGGACATCTCGGGAGCTGTTTTTT.

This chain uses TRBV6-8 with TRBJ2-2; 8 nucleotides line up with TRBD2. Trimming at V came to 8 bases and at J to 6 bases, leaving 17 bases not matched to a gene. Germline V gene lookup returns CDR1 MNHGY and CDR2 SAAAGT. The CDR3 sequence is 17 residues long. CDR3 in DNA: TGTGCCAGCTGCACGGGGGGGGTACCACGCGTGGCCGGGGAGCTGTTTTTT. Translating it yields CASCTGGVPRVAGELFF.

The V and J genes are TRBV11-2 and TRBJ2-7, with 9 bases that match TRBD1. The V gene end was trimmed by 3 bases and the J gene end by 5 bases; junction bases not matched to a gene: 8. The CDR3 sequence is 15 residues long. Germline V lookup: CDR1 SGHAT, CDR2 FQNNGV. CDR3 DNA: TGTGCCAGCAGCTTCGGGGACAGGGTAAGCGACGAGCAGTACTTC. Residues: CASSFGDRVSDEQYF.

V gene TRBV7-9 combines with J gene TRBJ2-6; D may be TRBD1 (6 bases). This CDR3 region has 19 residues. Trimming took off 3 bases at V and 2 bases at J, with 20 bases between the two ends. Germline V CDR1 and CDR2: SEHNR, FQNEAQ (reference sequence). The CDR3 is CASSLVYSTGPPGANVLTF. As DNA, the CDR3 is TGTGCCAGCAGCTTGGTCTATAGCACAGGGCCTCCTGGGGCCAACGTCCTGACTTTC. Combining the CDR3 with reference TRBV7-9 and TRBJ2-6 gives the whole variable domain DTGVSQNPRHKITKRGQNVTFRCDPISEHNRLYWYRQTLGQGPEFLTYFQNEAQLEKSRLLSDRFSAERPKGSFSTLEIQRTEQGDSAMYLCASSLVYSTGPPGANVLTFGAGSRLTVL.

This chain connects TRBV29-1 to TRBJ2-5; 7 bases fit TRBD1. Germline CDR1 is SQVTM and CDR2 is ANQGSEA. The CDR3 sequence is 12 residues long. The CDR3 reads CSAQGDQETQYF. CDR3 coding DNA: TGCAGTGCCCAGGGGGACCAAGAGACCCAGTACTTC.

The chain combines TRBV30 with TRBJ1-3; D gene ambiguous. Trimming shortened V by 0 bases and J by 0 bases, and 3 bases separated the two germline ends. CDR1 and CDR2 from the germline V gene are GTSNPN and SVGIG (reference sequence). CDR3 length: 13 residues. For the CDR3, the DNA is TGTGCCTGGAGTGTTAACTCTGGAAACACCATATATTTT. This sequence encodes CAWSVNSGNTIYF.

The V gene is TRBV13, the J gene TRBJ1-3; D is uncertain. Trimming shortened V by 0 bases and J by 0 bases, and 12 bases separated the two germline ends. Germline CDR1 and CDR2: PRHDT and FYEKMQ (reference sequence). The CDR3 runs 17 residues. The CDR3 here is CASSLGLVTFSGNTIYF. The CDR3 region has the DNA TGTGCCAGCAGCTTAGGCCTTGTCACATTCTCTGGAAACACCATATATTTT. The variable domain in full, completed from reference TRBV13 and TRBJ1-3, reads AAGVIQSPRHLIKEKRETATLKCYPIPRHDTVYWYQQGPGQDPQFLISFYEKMQSDKGSIPDRFSAQQFSDYHSELNMSSLELGDSALYFCASSLGLVTFSGNTIYFGEGSWLTVV.

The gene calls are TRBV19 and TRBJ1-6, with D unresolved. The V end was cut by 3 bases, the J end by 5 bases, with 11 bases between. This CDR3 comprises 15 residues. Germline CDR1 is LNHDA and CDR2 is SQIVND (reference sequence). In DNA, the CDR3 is TGTGCCAGTAGTATCGGACTAGGCGATAATTCACCCCTCCACTTT. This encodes CASSIGLGDNSPLHF.